The present TCR beta chain was sequenced within a study of blood T cell repertoires in COVID-19 (dated by TCRdb to between 2020 and 2021). For the study in its entirety: The collaborator samples originated in the United States, Italy and Spain and spanned the acute and convalescent phases of COVID-19. Where available, HLA class I and class II types were taken from metadata supplied by the sample provider and were not determined by assay-based typing. The material from the prospective study consisted of cDNA or gDNA derived from T cells, B-cell-depleted T cells, or PBMCs. The repertoires were released in a freely available public database intended as a resource for research on the immune response to SARS-CoV-2. A de-identified subject ID, COVID-19 status, age in years and sex were almost always included in the sample metadata. Deeply sampled blood TCRbeta repertoires from subjects exposed to, actively infected with, or recovered from COVID-19 were included in the dataset. Samples were obtained from the ongoing ImmuneRACE study (first 160 participants) and from 950 to 1,500 subjects provided by 6 global collaborators.

As for this clone: Its antigen target is currently unknown. Nothing much larger sits one base from this clone, and base qualities are not available.

Paper-wide results and their limitations: The amount of clinical and demographic metadata varied by source and participant and was provided uncurated.

V is clipped by 0 bases and J by 7 bases, and the sequence between their germline boundaries is 12 bases long. Including the terminal cysteine and phenylalanine, the CDR3 comprises 14 residues. The retained sequence is limited to the CDR3, 42 bases, with the frame set at the first base. The germline V gene encodes CDR1 SEHNR and CDR2 FQNEAQ (reference sequence). The immunoSEQ Assay, a bias-controlled multiplex PCR, was used to amplify TCRbeta CDR3 regions from genomic DNA. The original methods were these. Nucleated cell counts per sample were estimated from amplification of reference gene primers within the assay. To quantify the absolute abundance of each unique TCRbeta CDR3 rearrangement, sequence reads were collapsed and filtered. Productive Simpson clonality was computed per sample as the square root of Simpson's diversity index over productive rearrangements. The immuneACCESS repertoire file appears here via TCRdb, limited to in-frame rearrangements. These files lack a portion of the clones; in checked studies, under half of the deficit traces to unresolved V genes, and the cause of the others is not known. The V and J calls and the clone size are those of that table, but D and trimming were determined from the DNA. Here the sample has some 100,000 clones; roughly 85% occur a single time. Of the sample, 1.5% to 2% falls within the top ten clones.

The collaborating institutions used their own protocols to collect whole blood in K2EDTA tubes. Collaborator samples were shipped for TCRbeta analysis as frozen whole blood, isolated PBMCs, or DNA extracted from either sample type. The chain was built from TRBV7-9 and TRBJ1-2; a tentative D match to TRBD1 spans 5 bases. The sequence came from a woman in her seventies with active or convalescent COVID-19. The sample comprised peripheral blood. This receptor has the CDR3 CASSLASGNGGYTF. In nucleotides, the sequence is TGTGCCAGCAGCTTAGCGTCAGGGAATGGTGGCTACACCTTC.